The sequence of this TCR beta chain was determined in a study of CD8+ T cells in alopecia areata. General observations from the study: Normal-skin resident alphabeta T cells also appear among scalp sample sequences.

For this clone: The antigen is undetermined.

CDR3 size: 16 residues. Germline assignment: CDR1 SGHTA and CDR2 FQGNSA. Trimming left V 1 base short and J 0 bases short, with 12 bases between. TCR sequencing used cDNA made by reverse transcription of extracted RNA. The method was immunoSEQ multiplex PCR; TCRdb's version includes in-frame clones alone and lacks a portion of them. The sample carries tens of thousands of clones, roughly 61% recorded once. Source: CD8+ T cells sorted from blood, taken at week 0. The chain is built from TRBV7-2 and TRBJ1-1, with D unclear. The clonotype was recovered from a human donor with alopecia areata. CDR3 sequence (DNA): TGTGCCAGCAGCTTAGGCTACGGAGCGGTGAACACTGAAGCTTTCTTT. Residues: CASSLGYGAVNTEAFF.